A single sample is the source of the 16 T cell receptor beta chains below, sequenced in a study of blood T cell repertoires in COVID-19. TCRdb's copy holds only in-frame clones and misses some; the assay was immunoSEQ multiplex PCR. The data contain fewer than 300,000 clones, 85% of them seen just once; the ten biggest clones take up around 2.3%. The source material was PBMCs or T cells enriched from blood (not recorded which). All receptors derive from a woman between 50 and 59 years old who had recovered from COVID-19.

The chain joins TRBV7-9 to TRBJ2-7; TRBD2 is a possible D gene (6 bases). The CDR3 consists of 12 residues. In germline, CDR1 is SEHNR, CDR2 FQNEAQ (reference sequence). V was pared by 7 bases and J by 5 bases, with 12 bases between. CDR3 amino acids: CASKNIADEQYF. CDR3 in DNA: TGTGCCAGCAAGAATATAGCGGACGAGCAGTACTTC. The full variable domain, in which reference TRBV7-9 and TRBJ2-7 provide the parts outside the CDR3, is DTGVSQNPRHKITKRGQNVTFRCDPISEHNRLYWYRQTLGQGPEFLTYFQNEAQLEKSRLLSDRFSAERPKGSFSTLEIQRTEQGDSAMYLCASKNIADEQYFGPGTRLTVT.

The chain joins TRBV19 to TRBJ2-5; the match to TRBD1 covers 9 bases. Trimming took 5 bases from V and 3 from J; bases not matched to a gene: 7. The CDR3 extends over 15 amino acids. CDR1 and CDR2 (germline): LNHDA, SQIVND (reference sequence). The CDR3 sequence: CASSASGTGKETQYF. The CDR3, as DNA: TGTGCCAGTAGTGCCTCCGGGACAGGGAAAGAGACCCAGTACTTC. Full variable domain (remainder filled in from reference TRBV19 and TRBJ2-5): DGGITQSPKYLFRKEGQNVTLSCEQNLNHDAMYWYRQDPGQGLRLIYYSQIVNDFQKGDIAEGYSVSREKKESFPLTVTSAQKNPTAFYLCASSASGTGKETQYFGPGTRLLVL.

V is TRBV7-2 and J is TRBJ2-1, with D perhaps matching TRBD2 (5 bases). The CDR3 has 17 amino acids. The V gene's germline CDR1 is SGHTA and CDR2 FQGNSA. V dropped 5 bases and J dropped 3 bases, with 20 bases sitting between them. CDR3 coding DNA: TGTGCCAGCAGCACCCGCGGAGGCACCCCCGACTACAATGAGCAGTTCTTC. Its translation is CASSTRGGTPDYNEQFF.

The chain has TRBV2 and TRBJ1-1; tentative D call: TRBD1 (5 bases). V was cut by 4 bases and J by 3 bases, with 12 bases left in between. This CDR3 spans 14 amino acids. CDR1 is SNHLY and CDR2 is FYNNEI in the germline V gene. CDR3 residues: CASSGRGLYTEAFF. Written as DNA, the CDR3 is TGTGCCAGCAGTGGTCGGGGGTTGTACACTGAAGCTTTCTTT.

The rearrangement uses TRBV7-3 and TRBJ2-1; possible D gene TRBD1, 5 bases. The CDR3 spans 12 residues. Germline CDR1 reads SGHTA; CDR2 reads FQGTGA. The ends were cut back, 5 bases at V and 10 bases at J, with 12 bases in the middle. CDR3 DNA sequence: TGTGCCAGCAGCGAAGGGGTTATGGAGCAGTTCTTC. Encoded protein: CASSEGVMEQFF.

This sequence joins TRBV5-1 and TRBJ2-7; 9 positions agree with TRBD1. This CDR3 is 14 amino acids long. Germline loops: CDR1 SGHRS, CDR2 YFSETQ. With 4 bases clipped from V and 3 bases from J, the junction kept 5 bases outside the gene matches. The CDR3 sequence: CASSQTGGVYEQYF. The CDR3 DNA follows: TGCGCCAGCAGCCAGACAGGGGGTGTCTACGAGCAGTACTTC.

CDR3 sequence reads: CASSFGTEHNEEQFF. The CDR3 coding sequence is TGTGCCAGCAGCTTCGGGACAGAACACAATGAAGAGCAGTTCTTC. The rearrangement uses TRBV13 and TRBJ2-1; 7 nucleotides align to TRBD1. The germline V gene encodes CDR1 PRHDT and CDR2 FYEKMQ (reference sequence). This CDR3 has 15 residues. Unmatched junction bases numbered 12, after V lost 3 bases and J lost 10 bases.

The chain couples TRBV15 to TRBJ1-1; 8 nucleotides align to TRBD1. The CDR3 runs to 13 residues. Germline assignment: CDR1 LNHNV and CDR2 YYDKDF (reference sequence). V dropped 6 bases and J dropped 3; count of bases not matched to a gene: 3. The CDR3 is CATSGQGYTEAFF. In nucleotides, the CDR3 is TGTGCCACCAGTGGACAGGGCTACACTGAAGCTTTCTTT.

The chain carries TRBV18 and TRBJ1-1; 9 bases match TRBD1. The CDR3 has 14 amino acids. With V trimmed by 8 bases and J by 5 bases, 9 bases remained unmatched. Per the germline V gene, CDR1 is KGHSH and CDR2 is LQKENI. The CDR3 is CASLQTGGGTEAFF. CDR3 coding DNA: TGTGCCAGCCTGCAGACAGGGGGGGGGACTGAAGCTTTCTTT.

The J gene is TRBJ2-5, the V gene TRBV7-9, with D maybe TRBD2 (6 bases). V was pared by 4 bases and J by 4 bases, with 16 bases between. CDR1 and CDR2 from the germline V gene are SEHNR and FQNEAQ (reference sequence). The CDR3 runs 15 residues. CDR3 nucleotide sequence: TGTGCCAGCAGCTCCGAGCGGGCCATTAGAGAGACCCAGTACTTC. Translation: CASSSERAIRETQYF.

The chain links TRBV7-2 to TRBJ2-3; D gene unclear. From germline, CDR1 is SGHTA and CDR2 FQGNSA. CDR3 size: 15 residues. V lost 0 bases, J lost 2 bases, and 9 bases lay in between. The CDR3 region is CASSLAVAVTDTQYF. The CDR3 DNA follows: TGTGCCAGCAGCTTAGCGGTAGCTGTCACAGATACGCAGTATTTT.

The chain links TRBV29-1 to TRBJ2-7; no definite D call. Germline V gives CDR1 SQVTM, CDR2 ANQGSEA. V was clipped by 4 bases and J by 3 bases, with 7 bases between them. The CDR3 sequence is 11 residues long. As DNA, the CDR3 is TGCAGCGTTGTAGTTAACTACGAGCAGTACTTC. Amino acids: CSVVVNYEQYF.

The chain recombines TRBV7-2 with TRBJ2-5, with D perhaps TRBD2 (7 bases). The CDR3 loop spans 14 amino acids. Germline values: CDR1 SGHTA, CDR2 FQGNSA. V was cut by 0 bases and J by 8 bases, with 13 bases left in between. The CDR3 nucleotides are TGTGCCAGCAGCTTAGCAATGGGGGGGCGAACCCAGTACTTC. Its translation is CASSLAMGGRTQYF.

The gene calls are TRBV9 and TRBJ1-2, with a weak D call TRBD1 (6 bases). CDR1 SGDLS and CDR2 YYNGEE come from the germline V gene. V gave up 3 bases and J gave up 4 bases, with 22 bases separating them. The CDR3 length is 17 residues. CDR3: CASSGTGQPASGYGYTF. CDR3 DNA: TGTGCCAGCAGCGGAACAGGGCAACCCGCTTCTGGCTATGGCTACACCTTC.

The chain is built from TRBV7-2 and TRBJ1-2; 11 nucleotides agree with TRBD1. The germline V gene encodes CDR1 SGHTA and CDR2 FQGNSA. V shed 0 bases and J 4 bases; nucleotides not matched to a gene: 4. This CDR3 has 16 residues. CDR3 loop: CASSLALGTGGYGYTF. In DNA, the CDR3 is TGTGCCAGCAGCTTAGCGTTGGGGACAGGGGGCTATGGCTACACCTTC.

The CDR3 coding sequence is TGTGCCAGCAGCAATATTGGGGCCACTGAAGCTTTCTTT. Protein: CASSNIGATEAFF. J is TRBJ1-1 and V is TRBV14, with D perhaps TRBD1 (5 bases). The CDR3 covers 13 residues. V gave up 5 bases and J gave up 4 bases, with 11 bases separating them. Germline V gene sequence: CDR1 SGHDN, CDR2 FVKESK.